These T cell receptor beta chains were read from a single sample in a study of neurological immune-mediated disorders. TCRdb reprocessed the 5' RACE reads via MiXCR and lists one record per CDR3 protein. The repertoire has roughly 100,000 distinct CDR3 sequences, roughly 3.5% of them found once; the top ten carry 5% to 7.5%. Sequenced: PBMCs. Receptors were obtained from a woman under 30 with multiple sclerosis. CDR3s include the opening cysteine and the closing phenylalanine or tryptophan. Fields, in order: V gene, clone size, D gene, J gene, CDR3 protein, CDR3 DNA. A D gene is named only where the DNA matches it firmly. Size tells how often a clone was seen (once, few, many) or the class of an expanded clone, and some rows leave it out.

V gene: TRBV29-1
clone size: many
D gene: NA
J gene: TRBJ1-1
CDR3 protein: CSVGTSGGAAFF
CDR3 DNA: TGCAGCGTTGGTACGTCCGGGGGGGCGGCTTTCTTT

V gene: TRBV2
clone size: many
D gene: NA
J gene: TRBJ1-2
CDR3 protein: CASVETEPGGYTF
CDR3 DNA: TGTGCCAGCGTGGAGACTGAGCCGGGGGGCTACACCTTC

V gene: TRBV2
clone size: many
D gene: NA
J gene: TRBJ2-1
CDR3 protein: CASSRGSYNEQFF
CDR3 DNA: TGTGCCAGCAGTAGGGGCTCCTACAATGAGCAGTTCTTC

V gene: TRBV5-1
clone size: NA
D gene: NA
J gene: TRBJ1-2
CDR3 protein: CASSTGRVNYGYTF
CDR3 DNA: TGCGCCAGCAGCACCGGCAGGGTGAACTATGGCTACACCTTC

V gene: TRBV6-1
clone size: many
D gene: NA
J gene: TRBJ1-2
CDR3 protein: CASSGLSYYGYTF
CDR3 DNA: TGTGCCAGCAGCGGACTCTCCTACTATGGCTACACCTTC

V gene: TRBV12-3/TRBV12-4
clone size: many
D gene: NA
J gene: TRBJ2-2
CDR3 protein: CASSGRGVTGELFF
CDR3 DNA: TGTGCCAGCAGTGGACGGGGAGTCACCGGGGAGCTGTTTTTT

V gene: TRBV25-1
clone size: many
D gene: NA
J gene: TRBJ1-6
CDR3 protein: CASSEYMGASSPLHF
CDR3 DNA: TGTGCCAGCAGTGAATATATGGGGGCAAGTTCACCCCTCCACTTT

V gene: TRBV3-1
clone size: many
D gene: NA
J gene: TRBJ1-2
CDR3 protein: CASSQVNQGGGYTF
CDR3 DNA: TGTGCCAGCAGCCAAGTGAATCAGGGCGGGGGCTACACCTTC

V gene: TRBV5-1
clone size: many
D gene: NA
J gene: TRBJ2-7
CDR3 protein: CASSSLLAYEQYF
CDR3 DNA: TGCGCCAGCAGCTCCCTTTTAGCCTACGAGCAGTACTTC

V gene: TRBV20-1
clone size: many
D gene: TRBD1
J gene: TRBJ1-2
CDR3 protein: CSAKTGYSYGYTF
CDR3 DNA: TGCAGTGCAAAGACAGGGTACTCCTATGGCTACACCTTC

V gene: TRBV6-6
clone size: many
D gene: NA
J gene: TRBJ2-1
CDR3 protein: CASSYSIMVSAVDEQFF
CDR3 DNA: TGTGCCAGCAGTTACTCGATCATGGTTTCAGCGGTGGATGAGCAGTTCTTC